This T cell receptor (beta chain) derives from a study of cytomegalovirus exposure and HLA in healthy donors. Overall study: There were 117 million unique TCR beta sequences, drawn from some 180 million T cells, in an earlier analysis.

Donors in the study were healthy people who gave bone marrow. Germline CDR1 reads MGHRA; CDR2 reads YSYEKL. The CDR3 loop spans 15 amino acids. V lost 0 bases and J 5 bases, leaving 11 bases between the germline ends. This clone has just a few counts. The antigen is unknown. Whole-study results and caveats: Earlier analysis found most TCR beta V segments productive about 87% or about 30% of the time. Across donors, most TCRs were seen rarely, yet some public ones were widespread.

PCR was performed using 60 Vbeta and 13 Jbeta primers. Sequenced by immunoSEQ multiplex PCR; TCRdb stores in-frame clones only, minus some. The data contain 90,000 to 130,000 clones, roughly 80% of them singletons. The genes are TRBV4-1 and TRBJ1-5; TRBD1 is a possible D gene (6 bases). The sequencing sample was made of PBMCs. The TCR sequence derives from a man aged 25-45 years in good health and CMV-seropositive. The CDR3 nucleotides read TGCGCCAGCAGCCAAGATGGGACATTTGATCAGCCCCAGCATTTT. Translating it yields CASSQDGTFDQPQHF.